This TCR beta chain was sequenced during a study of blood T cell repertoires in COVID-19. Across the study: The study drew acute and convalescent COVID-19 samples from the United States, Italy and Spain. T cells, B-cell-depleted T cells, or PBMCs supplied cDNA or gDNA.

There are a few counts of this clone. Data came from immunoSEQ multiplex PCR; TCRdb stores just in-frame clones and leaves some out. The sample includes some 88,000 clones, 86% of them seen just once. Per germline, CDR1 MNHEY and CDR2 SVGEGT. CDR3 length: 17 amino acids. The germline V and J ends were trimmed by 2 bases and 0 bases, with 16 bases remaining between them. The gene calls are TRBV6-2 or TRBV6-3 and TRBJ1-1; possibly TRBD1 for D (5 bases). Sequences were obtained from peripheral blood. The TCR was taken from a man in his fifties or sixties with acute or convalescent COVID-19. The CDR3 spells CASSYASGEGMNTEAFF. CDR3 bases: TGTGCCAGCAGTTACGCCTCCGGGGAGGGGATGAACACTGAAGCTTTCTTT.